This TCR beta chain was documented in a study of CD8+CD57+ T cells in acquired aplastic anemia listed by TCRdb under 2018. Study-level background: On average, sorted CD4+ and CD8+ cells yielded around 3.5 ug of extracted DNA, with a range of roughly 0.18 to 30 ug. For healthy donor samples, the average read count was roughly 9.9 million for CD4+ cells and 11 million to 14 million for CD8+ cells. Overall study results and their limits: No significant difference in CD8+ Simpson's diversity was found between patients and healthy controls (P=0.060). Roughly 30 CD8+ CDR3 sequences were found to be shared between patients and controls, but these sequences appeared to be highly expressed in patients and within the immunodominant clones of the patients.

CDR1 and CDR2, per the germline V gene (reference sequence), are DFQATT and SNEGSKA. The CDR3 runs 12 amino acids, cysteine and phenylalanine included. Of all the DNA, just the CDR3 is kept, 36 bases in frame from base 1. V and J are trimmed by 7 bases and 8 bases, and the gene matches miss 4 bases of the junction. Genomic DNA served as template for TCR beta VDJ combination and CDR3 sequence profiling. An Illumina HiSeq 2000 was used for TCR repertoire sequencing. Per the source publication's procedure: Repertoire assessment relied on Simpson's diversity index, CDR3 size and DJ length profiles, and TRBV/TRBJ rearrangement plots. The most abundant DNA sequence in the deep sequencing data was taken as the immunodominant clone. CDR3 amino acid sequences were checked for sharing between subjects and were compared against published repertoires and the VDJdb database. TCRdb applied fastp at Q25 and MiXCR to the public reads, then kept only in-frame beta chains. Identical CDR3 proteins give one entry, which carries the most common genes and DNA. The V and J calls and clone size come from TCRdb's table, not from the authors' own analysis. Here the sample has about 170,000 distinct CDR3 sequences; 60% to 70% occur a single time. The ten largest account for about 41% of the sample.

As regards this clonotype: What antigen it recognizes has not been identified. Base qualities are not recorded, but no much larger clone differs from it by a single base.

The study deep-sequenced TCR repertoires of sorted CD4+ and CD8+ blood T cells from severe aplastic anemia patients and healthy subjects. Ficoll-Paque density gradient centrifugation was used to isolate peripheral blood mononuclear cells. Before DNA extraction, CD4+ and CD8+ T cells were sorted by FACS or by magnetic beads. The sequenced sample was sorted CD4+, CD8+, or CD8+CD57+ T cells (not recorded which) from PBMCs. The clonotype was recovered from a human donor in good health. The sequence joins TRBV20-1 to TRBJ2-1, with 11 central nucleotides matching TRBD2. The DNA sequence is given as TGCAGTGTATTACTAGCGGGAGATGAGCAGTTCTTC. This codes for CSVLLAGDEQFF.